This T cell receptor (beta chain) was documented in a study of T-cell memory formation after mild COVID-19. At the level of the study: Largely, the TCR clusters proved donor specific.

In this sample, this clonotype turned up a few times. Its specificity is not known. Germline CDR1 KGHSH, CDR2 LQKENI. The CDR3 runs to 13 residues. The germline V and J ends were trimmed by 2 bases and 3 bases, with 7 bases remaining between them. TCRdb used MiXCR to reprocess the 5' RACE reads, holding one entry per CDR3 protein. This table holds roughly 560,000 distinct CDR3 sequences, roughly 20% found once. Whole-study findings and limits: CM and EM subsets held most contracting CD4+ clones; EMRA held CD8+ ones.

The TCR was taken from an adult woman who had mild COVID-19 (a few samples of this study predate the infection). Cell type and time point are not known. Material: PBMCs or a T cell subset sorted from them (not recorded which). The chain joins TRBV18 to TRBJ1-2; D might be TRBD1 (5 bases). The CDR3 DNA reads TGTGCCAGCTCACCAGGGGACCACTATGGCTACACCTTC. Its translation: CASSPGDHYGYTF.